This T cell receptor (beta chain) is from a study of beta chain features in type 1 diabetes. Whole-study results and caveats: All four CD4+ subsets of Type 1 diabetes patients contained TCRB CDR3s that were moderately but significantly shorter.

With 6 bases clipped from V and 5 bases from J, the junction kept 10 bases outside the gene matches. The CDR3 runs to 16 residues. Germline V gene sequence: CDR1 SNHLY, CDR2 FYNNEI. Concerning this clone itself: Antigen: not known.

Isolated RNA was reverse transcribed in full, so expressed TCRB transcripts were sequenced. Method: immunoSEQ multiplex PCR; TCRdb's copy keeps in-frame clones and lacks some. This table has 680,000 or so clones, around an eighth appearing once. Sequenced material: naive CD4+ T cells from blood. The source of this sequence is a man between 18 and 35 years old with type 1 diabetes. The chain has TRBV2 and TRBJ2-3; 11 nucleotides line up with TRBD2. This CDR3 reads CASSSPSGGRGDTQYF. The CDR3 nucleotides are TGTGCCAGCAGCTCCCCTAGCGGGGGGAGGGGAGATACGCAGTATTTT.